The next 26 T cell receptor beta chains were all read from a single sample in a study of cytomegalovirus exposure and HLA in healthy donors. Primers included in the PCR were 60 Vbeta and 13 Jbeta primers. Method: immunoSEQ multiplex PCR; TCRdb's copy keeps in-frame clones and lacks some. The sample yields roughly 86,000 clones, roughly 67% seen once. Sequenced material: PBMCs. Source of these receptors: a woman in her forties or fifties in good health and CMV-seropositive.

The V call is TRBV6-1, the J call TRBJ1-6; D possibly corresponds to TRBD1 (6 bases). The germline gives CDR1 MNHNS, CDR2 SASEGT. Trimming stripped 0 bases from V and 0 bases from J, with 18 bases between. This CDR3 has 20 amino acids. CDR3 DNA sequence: TGTGCCAGCAGTGAAGCGGCAATTGTTACAGGGAGCTCCTATAATTCACCCCTCCACTTT. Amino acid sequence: CASSEAAIVTGSSYNSPLHF.

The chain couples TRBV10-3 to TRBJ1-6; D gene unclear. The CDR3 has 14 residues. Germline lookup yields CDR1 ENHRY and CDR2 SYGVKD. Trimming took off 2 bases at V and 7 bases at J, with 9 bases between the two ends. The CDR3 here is CAISEAPRNSPLHF. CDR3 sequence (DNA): TGTGCCATCAGTGAGGCACCTCGGAATTCACCCCTCCACTTT.

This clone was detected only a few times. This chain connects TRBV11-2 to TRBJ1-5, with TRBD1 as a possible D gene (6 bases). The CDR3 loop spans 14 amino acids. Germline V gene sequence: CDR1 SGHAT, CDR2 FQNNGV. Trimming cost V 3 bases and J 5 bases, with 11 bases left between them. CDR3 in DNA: TGTGCCAGCAGCTTCCGGGACACTGATCAGCCCCAGCATTTT. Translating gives CASSFRDTDQPQHF.

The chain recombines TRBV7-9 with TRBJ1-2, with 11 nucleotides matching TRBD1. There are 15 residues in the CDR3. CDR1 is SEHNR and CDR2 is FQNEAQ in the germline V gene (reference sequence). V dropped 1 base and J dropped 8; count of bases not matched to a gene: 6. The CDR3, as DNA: TGTGCCAGCAGCTTAGACGCCGGGACAGGGGGAGGCTACACCTTC. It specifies CASSLDAGTGGGYTF.

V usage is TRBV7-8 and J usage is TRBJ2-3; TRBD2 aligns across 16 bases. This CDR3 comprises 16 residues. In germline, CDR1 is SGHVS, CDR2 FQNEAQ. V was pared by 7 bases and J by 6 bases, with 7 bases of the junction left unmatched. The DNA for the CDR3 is TGTGCCAGCACCCTCGGGACTAGCGGGGGGGCTGATACGCAGTATTTT. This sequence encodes CASTLGTSGGADTQYF.

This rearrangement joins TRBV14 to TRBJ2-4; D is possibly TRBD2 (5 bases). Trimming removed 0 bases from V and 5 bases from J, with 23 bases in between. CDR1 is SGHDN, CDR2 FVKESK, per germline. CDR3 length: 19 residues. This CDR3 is CASSQERFGRIIGENIQYF. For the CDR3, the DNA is TGTGCCAGCAGCCAAGAGCGGTTCGGAAGGATAATCGGGGAAAACATTCAGTACTTC.

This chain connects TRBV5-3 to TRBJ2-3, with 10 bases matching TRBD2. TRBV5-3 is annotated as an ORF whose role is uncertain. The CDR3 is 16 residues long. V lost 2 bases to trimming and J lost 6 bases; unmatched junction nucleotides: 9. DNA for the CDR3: TGTGCCAGAAGCTTTCCCGGGACTAGCGACTCCGATACGCAGTATTTT. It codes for CARSFPGTSDSDTQYF.

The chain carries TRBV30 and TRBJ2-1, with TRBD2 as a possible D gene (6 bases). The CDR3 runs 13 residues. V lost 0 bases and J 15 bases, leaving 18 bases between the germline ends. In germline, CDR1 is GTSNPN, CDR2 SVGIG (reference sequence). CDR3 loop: CAWSVRRSGLRFF. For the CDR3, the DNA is TGTGCCTGGAGTGTACGGCGGTCGGGACTGCGGTTCTTC.

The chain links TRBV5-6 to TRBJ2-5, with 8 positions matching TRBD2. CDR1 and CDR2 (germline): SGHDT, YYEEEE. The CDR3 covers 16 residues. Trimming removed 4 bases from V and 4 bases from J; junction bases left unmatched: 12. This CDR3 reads CASSPRGGLGGETQYF. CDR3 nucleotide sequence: TGTGCCAGCAGCCCCCGAGGGGGACTAGGGGGAGAGACCCAGTACTTC.

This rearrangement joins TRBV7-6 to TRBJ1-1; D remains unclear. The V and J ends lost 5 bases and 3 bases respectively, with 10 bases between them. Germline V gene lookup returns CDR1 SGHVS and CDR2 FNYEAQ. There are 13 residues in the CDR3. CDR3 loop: CASSAHRDTEAFF. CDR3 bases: TGTGCCAGCAGCGCTCACCGGGACACTGAAGCTTTCTTT.

The CDR3 loop is CASSWQGALGGELFF. The CDR3 DNA reads TGTGCCAGCAGCTGGCAGGGGGCACTTGGCGGGGAGCTGTTTTTT. The chain carries TRBV7-2 and TRBJ2-2; the match to TRBD1 covers 8 bases. The CDR3 is made up of 15 amino acids. V lost 4 bases and J lost 7; bases outside the gene matches: 8. CDR1 is SGHTA and CDR2 is FQGNSA in the germline V gene.

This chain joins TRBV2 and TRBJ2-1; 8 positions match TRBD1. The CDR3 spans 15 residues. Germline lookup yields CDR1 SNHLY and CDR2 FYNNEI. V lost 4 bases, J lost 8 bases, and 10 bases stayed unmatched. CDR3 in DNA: TGTGCCAGCAGTGGAGGACAGGGATTTTTGGATGAGCAGTTCTTC. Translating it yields CASSGGQGFLDEQFF.

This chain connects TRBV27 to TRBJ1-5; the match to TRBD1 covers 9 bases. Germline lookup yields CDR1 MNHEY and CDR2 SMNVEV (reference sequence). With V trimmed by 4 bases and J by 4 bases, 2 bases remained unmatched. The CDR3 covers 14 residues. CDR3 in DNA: TGTGCCAGCAGTTCTGGACAGGGGAATCAGCCCCAGCATTTT. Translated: CASSSGQGNQPQHF.

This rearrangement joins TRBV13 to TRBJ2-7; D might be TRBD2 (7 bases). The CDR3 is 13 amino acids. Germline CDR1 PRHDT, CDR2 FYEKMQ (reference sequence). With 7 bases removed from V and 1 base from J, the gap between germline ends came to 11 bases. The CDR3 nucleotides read TGTGCCAGCAATAAGGGGGGGTCCTACGAGCAGTACTTC. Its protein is CASNKGGSYEQYF.

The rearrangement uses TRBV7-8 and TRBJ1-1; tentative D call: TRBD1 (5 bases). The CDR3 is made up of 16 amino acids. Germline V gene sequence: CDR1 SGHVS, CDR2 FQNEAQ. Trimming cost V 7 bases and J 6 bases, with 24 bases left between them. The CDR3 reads CASTFGRESSAAEAFF. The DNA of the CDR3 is TGTGCCAGCACGTTCGGCAGGGAATCAAGTGCGGCTGAAGCTTTCTTT. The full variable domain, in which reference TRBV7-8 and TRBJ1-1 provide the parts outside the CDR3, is GAGVSQSPRYKVAKRGQDVALRCDPISGHVSLFWYQQALGQGPEFLTYFQNEAQLDKSGLPSDRFFAERPEGSVSTLKIQRTQQEDSAVYLCASTFGRESSAAEAFFGQGTRLTVV.

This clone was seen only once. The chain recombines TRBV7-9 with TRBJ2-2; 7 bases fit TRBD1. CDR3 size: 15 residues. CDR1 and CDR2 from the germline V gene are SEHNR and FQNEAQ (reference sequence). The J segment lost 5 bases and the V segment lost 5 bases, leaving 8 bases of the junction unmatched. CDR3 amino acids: CASSHMTGLTGELFF. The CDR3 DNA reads TGTGCCAGCAGCCACATGACAGGGTTGACCGGGGAGCTGTTTTTT. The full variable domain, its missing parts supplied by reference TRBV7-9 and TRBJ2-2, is DTGVSQNPRHKITKRGQNVTFRCDPISEHNRLYWYRQTLGQGPEFLTYFQNEAQLEKSRLLSDRFSAERPKGSFSTLEIQRTEQGDSAMYLCASSHMTGLTGELFFGEGSRLTVL.

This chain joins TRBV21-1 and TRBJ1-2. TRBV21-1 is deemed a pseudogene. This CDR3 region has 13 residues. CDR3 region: CASILRRAYGYTF. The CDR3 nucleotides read TGTGCCAGCATCCTTAGGAGGGCCTATGGCTACACCTTC.

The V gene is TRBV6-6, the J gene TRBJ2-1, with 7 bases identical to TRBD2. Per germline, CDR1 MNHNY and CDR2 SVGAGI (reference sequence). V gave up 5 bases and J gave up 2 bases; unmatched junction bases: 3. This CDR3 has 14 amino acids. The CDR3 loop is CASSPGTTYNEQFF. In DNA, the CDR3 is TGTGCCAGCAGTCCCGGGACTACCTACAATGAGCAGTTCTTC.

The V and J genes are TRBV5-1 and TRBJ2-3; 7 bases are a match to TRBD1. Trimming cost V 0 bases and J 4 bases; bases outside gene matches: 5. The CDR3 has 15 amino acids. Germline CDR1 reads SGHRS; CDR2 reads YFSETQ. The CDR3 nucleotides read TGCGCCAGCAGCTTGGGATTAGGGGGCGCAGATACGCAGTATTTT. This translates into CASSLGLGGADTQYF.

In DNA form, the CDR3 reads TGTGCCAGTAGTATGGGCCGAACCTCCTACGAGCAGTACTTC. It codes for CASSMGRTSYEQYF. The rearrangement uses TRBV19 and TRBJ2-7; D unresolved. This CDR3 contains 14 residues. Germline V lookup: CDR1 LNHDA, CDR2 SQIVND (reference sequence). The V end lost 3 bases, the J end lost 0 bases, and 9 bases lay between the germline ends.

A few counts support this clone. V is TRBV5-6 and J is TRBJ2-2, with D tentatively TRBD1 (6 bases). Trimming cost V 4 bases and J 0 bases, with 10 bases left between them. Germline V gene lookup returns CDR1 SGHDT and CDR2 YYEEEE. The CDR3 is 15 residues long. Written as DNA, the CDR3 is TGTGCCAGCAGCGGTGACAGGACGAACACCGGGGAGCTGTTTTTT. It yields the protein CASSGDRTNTGELFF.

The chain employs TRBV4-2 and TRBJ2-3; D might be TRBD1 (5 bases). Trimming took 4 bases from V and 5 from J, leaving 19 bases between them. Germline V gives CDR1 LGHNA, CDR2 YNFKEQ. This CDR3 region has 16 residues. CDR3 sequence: CASSRGGAGSGDTQYF. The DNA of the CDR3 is TGTGCCAGCAGCCGCGGTGGGGCAGGTTCAGGAGATACGCAGTATTTT.

CDR3 protein: CASSPSTNTGELFF. The CDR3 region has the DNA TGTGCCAGCAGCCCATCAACAAACACCGGGGAGCTGTTTTTT. The V gene is TRBV9, the J gene TRBJ2-2; no clear D. CDR3 length equals 14 residues. The germline V gene encodes CDR1 SGDLS and CDR2 YYNGEE. V lost 4 bases and J 2 bases, leaving 9 bases between the germline ends.

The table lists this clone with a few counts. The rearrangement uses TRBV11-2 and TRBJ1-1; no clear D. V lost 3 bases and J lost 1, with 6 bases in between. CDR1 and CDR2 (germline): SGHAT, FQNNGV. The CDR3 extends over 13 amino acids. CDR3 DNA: TGTGCCAGCAGCTTTATCGGGAACACTGAAGCTTTCTTT. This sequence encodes CASSFIGNTEAFF.

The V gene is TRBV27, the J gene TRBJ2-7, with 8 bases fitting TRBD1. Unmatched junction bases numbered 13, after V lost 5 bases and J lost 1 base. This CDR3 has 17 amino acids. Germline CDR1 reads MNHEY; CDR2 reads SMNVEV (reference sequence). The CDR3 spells CASSTRTGTSWSYEQYF. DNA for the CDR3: TGTGCCAGCAGTACTAGGACAGGGACGAGTTGGTCCTACGAGCAGTACTTC.

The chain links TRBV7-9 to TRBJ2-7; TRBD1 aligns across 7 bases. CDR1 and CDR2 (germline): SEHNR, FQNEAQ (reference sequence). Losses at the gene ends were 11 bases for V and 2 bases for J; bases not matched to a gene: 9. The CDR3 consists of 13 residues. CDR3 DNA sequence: TGTGCCTCTAGGGGGCAGGGTACCTACGAGCAGTACTTC. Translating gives CASRGQGTYEQYF.